The 14 T cell receptor beta chains in this list originate from one sample, sequenced in a study of vaccination effects on CD4 cells after COVID-19. No antigen has been identified for these receptors. The protocol was immunoSEQ multiplex PCR, while the TCRdb copy is restricted to in-frame clones and leaves out a portion. This sample yields 20,000 to 25,000 clones, of which approximately 70% are seen a single time; roughly 10% belongs to the top ten. CD4+ T cells specific for antigen were expanded with viral peptide pools by the ViraFEST assay before sequencing. Investigators separated out CD4+ T cells once around 10 days of culture had passed. Absence of prior SARS-CoV-2 infection characterized the vaccine recipients, who showed negative nucleocapsid antibodies. The sample in question was CD4+ T cells from PBMCs cultured with HCoV-NL63 spike peptides, obtained before COVID-19 vaccination. The receptors shown here come from a human donor who received a COVID-19 vaccine.

The V call is TRBV7-2, the J call TRBJ2-1; TRBD2 might be the D (6 bases). Trimming left V 4 bases short and J 6 bases short, with 22 bases between. The CDR3 consists of 17 residues. Germline V lookup: CDR1 SGHTA, CDR2 FQGNSA. The CDR3 loop is CASSYYPLASGGNEQFF. In DNA, the CDR3 is TGTGCCAGCAGCTACTACCCACTAGCTTCTGGGGGCAATGAGCAGTTCTTC.

This clone was counted only a few times. The chain links TRBV28 to TRBJ1-5; possible D gene TRBD1, 5 bases. CDR1 MDHEN and CDR2 SYDVKM come from the germline V gene. V lost 3 bases, J lost 0 bases, and 15 bases lay in between. The CDR3 contains 17 residues. The CDR3 nucleotides are TGTGCCAGCAGTTTCGGCCAGGGTCATGTTAGCAATCAGCCCCAGCATTTT. Translation: CASSFGQGHVSNQPQHF.

The V call is TRBV5-6, the J call TRBJ1-3; no definite D call. Germline V CDR1 and CDR2: SGHDT, YYEEEE. There are 14 residues in the CDR3. The germline V and J ends were trimmed by 2 bases and 0 bases, with 6 bases remaining between them. DNA of the CDR3: TGTGCCAGCAGCTTAGGCGCCTCTGGAAACACCATATATTTT. Translation gives CASSLGASGNTIYF.

This clone has a single count. This chain connects TRBV6-2 or TRBV6-3 to TRBJ1-6; D is perhaps TRBD1 (6 bases). V was pared by 4 bases and J by 3 bases, with 7 bases between. The CDR3 spans 14 residues. The germline CDR1 and CDR2 sequences are MNHEY and SVGEGT. The CDR3 DNA reads as TGTGCCAGCAGTTGGACAGACTATAATTCACCCCTCCACTTT. It specifies CASSWTDYNSPLHF.

The J gene is TRBJ2-5, the V gene TRBV12-3 or TRBV12-4; the D is unclear. CDR3 length equals 12 residues. Trimming removed 1 base at V and 5 bases at J, with 5 bases between. CDR3 protein: CASSLESETQYF. CDR3 sequence (DNA): TGTGCCAGCAGTTTAGAGTCGGAGACCCAGTACTTC.

The gene calls are TRBV3-1 (or the pseudogene TRBV3-2) and TRBJ2-1; D gene uncertain. This CDR3 has 13 residues. Looked up from germline, CDR1 is LGHDT and CDR2 is YNNKEL (reference sequence). Trimming left V 2 bases short and J 7 bases short, with 9 bases between. CDR3 DNA sequence: TGTGCCAGCAGCCAAACTACCGGGAATGAGCAGTTCTTC. It specifies CASSQTTGNEQFF.

This clone was seen once. The chain employs TRBV7-6 and TRBJ2-5; D call uncertain. Germline lookup yields CDR1 SGHVS and CDR2 FNYEAQ. Trimming removed 3 bases at V and 0 bases at J, with 17 bases between. The CDR3 has 17 amino acids. Here the CDR3 reads CASSLYGTETYQETQYF. The CDR3 DNA reads as TGTGCCAGCAGCTTGTACGGCACGGAGACGTACCAAGAGACCCAGTACTTC.

The chain has TRBV3-1 (or the pseudogene TRBV3-2) and TRBJ1-1, with D hard to call. Germline V CDR1 and CDR2: LGHDT, YNNKEL (reference sequence). The CDR3 has 13 residues. V dropped 7 bases and J dropped 0 bases, with 9 bases sitting between them. Here the CDR3 reads CASTAPMNTEAFF. CDR3 nucleotides: TGTGCCAGCACCGCGCCTATGAACACTGAAGCTTTCTTT.

V is TRBV21-1 and J is TRBJ2-1; the table names TRBD2, a call not compared with the DNA. TRBV21-1 is shown as a pseudogene. The CDR3 loop spans 17 amino acids. The CDR3 coding sequence is TGTGCCAGCAGCAGAAATAGCGGGAGTTCCCCCTACAATGAGCAGTTCTTC. It yields the protein CASSRNSGSSPYNEQFF.

The chain is built from TRBV6-5 and TRBJ1-2; 8 nucleotides line up with TRBD1. CDR3 length: 14 amino acids. Germline V gives CDR1 MNHEY, CDR2 SVGAGI. V lost 2 bases, J lost 5 bases, and 4 bases stayed unmatched. CDR3 coding DNA: TGTGCCAGCAGTTACACGGACAGGGATTATGGCTACACCTTC. It is translated as CASSYTDRDYGYTF.

This chain links TRBV6-6 with TRBJ2-7; D is perhaps TRBD2 (5 bases). V lost 2 bases and J lost 12, with 17 bases in between. Germline V gene lookup returns CDR1 MNHNY and CDR2 SVGAGI (reference sequence). CDR3 size: 13 residues. The CDR3 DNA is TGTGCCAGCAGTTACGGCAGGTCCTCAGAGGGGTACTTC. The encoded protein is CASSYGRSSEGYF.

J is TRBJ1-1 and V is TRBV19; 7 bases are shared with TRBD1. The germline V gene encodes CDR1 LNHDA and CDR2 SQIVND (reference sequence). V was clipped by 7 bases and J by 10 bases; unmatched bases: 18. The CDR3 runs to 15 residues. DNA of the CDR3: TGTGCCAGTACCGTCCCGGGACAGCCTATTATAGGAGCTTTCTTT. This sequence encodes CASTVPGQPIIGAFF.

The CDR3 nucleotides read TGTGCCAGCAGTGCGGGACAGGGTTTTTTGGGTGGCTACACCTTC. Translation gives CASSAGQGFLGGYTF. V and J are TRBV2 and TRBJ1-2; 9 bases are a match to TRBD1. Germline V gene sequence: CDR1 SNHLY, CDR2 FYNNEI. V shed 4 bases, J shed 7 bases, and the junction held 10 bases outside the gene matches. This CDR3 spans 15 amino acids.

The genes are TRBV19 and TRBJ1-2; TRBD1 matches at 10 bases. There are 15 residues in the CDR3. The V and J ends lost 6 bases and 4 bases, in that order; junction bases with no gene match: 8. Per the germline V gene, CDR1 is LNHDA and CDR2 is SQIVND (reference sequence). CDR3 sequence (DNA): TGTGCCAGTAGCACCGGGACAGGGGTGATCTATGGCTACACCTTC. The encoded protein is CASSTGTGVIYGYTF.